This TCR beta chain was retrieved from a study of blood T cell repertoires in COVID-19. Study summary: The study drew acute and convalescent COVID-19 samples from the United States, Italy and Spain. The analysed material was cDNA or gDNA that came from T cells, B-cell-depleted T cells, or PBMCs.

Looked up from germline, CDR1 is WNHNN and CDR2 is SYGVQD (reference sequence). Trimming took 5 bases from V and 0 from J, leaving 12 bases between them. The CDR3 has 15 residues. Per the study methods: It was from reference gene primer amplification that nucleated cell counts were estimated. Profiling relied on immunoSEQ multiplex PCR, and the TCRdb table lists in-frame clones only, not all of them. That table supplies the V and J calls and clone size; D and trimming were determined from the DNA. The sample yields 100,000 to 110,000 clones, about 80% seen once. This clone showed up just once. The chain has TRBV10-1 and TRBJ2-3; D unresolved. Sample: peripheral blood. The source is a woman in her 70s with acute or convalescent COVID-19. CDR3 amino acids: CASSPMASSTDTQYF. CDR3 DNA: TGCGCCAGCAGTCCGATGGCCTCTAGCACAGATACGCAGTATTTT.